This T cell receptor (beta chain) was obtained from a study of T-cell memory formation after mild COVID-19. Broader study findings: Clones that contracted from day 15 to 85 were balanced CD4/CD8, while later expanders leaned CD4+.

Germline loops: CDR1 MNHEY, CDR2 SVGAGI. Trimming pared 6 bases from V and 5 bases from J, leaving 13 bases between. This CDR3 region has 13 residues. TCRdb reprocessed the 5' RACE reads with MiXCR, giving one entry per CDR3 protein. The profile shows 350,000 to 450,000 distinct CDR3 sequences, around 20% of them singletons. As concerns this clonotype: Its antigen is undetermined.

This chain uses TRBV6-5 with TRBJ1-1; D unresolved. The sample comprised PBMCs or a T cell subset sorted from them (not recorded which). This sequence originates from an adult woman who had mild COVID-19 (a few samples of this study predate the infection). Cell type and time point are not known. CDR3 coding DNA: TGTGCCAGCAGCCCATCGATAGGAACTGAAGCTTTCTTT. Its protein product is CASSPSIGTEAFF.